The sequence of this TCR beta chain was determined in a study of cytomegalovirus exposure and HLA in healthy donors. Study-wide context: Genetic ancestry analysis placed approximately 78% of the 398 donors that were genotyped in the Caucasian-associated cluster.

Primers for the PCR totalled 60 Vbeta and 13 Jbeta. The assay was immunoSEQ multiplex PCR, and TCRdb's table has in-frame clones only and misses some. The sample lists roughly 97,000 clones; over 65% were seen once. As regards this clone: Its antigen is as yet unknown.

General study results and limits: Associated with cytomegalovirus, according to the listing, were around 160 TCR beta chains. The presence/absence work took it that sequencing depth was about the same across donors. Productive status was seen about 90% or about 30% of the time for most TCR beta V segments in an earlier analysis.

Germline lookup yields CDR1 MNHEY and CDR2 SMNVEV (reference sequence). The CDR3 length is 16 residues. V lost 8 bases and J lost 3; bases outside the gene matches: 10. J is TRBJ2-3 and V is TRBV27, with 11 bases that match TRBD1. The clonotype originates from a woman in her thirties or forties in good health and CMV-seronegative. Sequenced: PBMCs. The CDR3 is CASHISGQGATDTQYF. In DNA form, the CDR3 reads TGTGCCAGCCATATCTCCGGACAGGGGGCGACAGATACGCAGTATTTT.